The rows below give T cell receptor beta chains drawn from one sample of a study of regulatory T cells in long-lasting Graves disease. A single record per CDR3 protein comes from TCRdb applying MiXCR to the multiplex PCR reads. The sample shows 530,000 or so distinct CDR3 sequences, approximately 15% of them seen only once. The sample was also reused in another study, on T cells in Graves' hyperthyroidism and ophthalmopathy.

The material was peripheral blood mononuclear cells (PBMCs), obtained at new diagnosis, from a patient treated with antithyroid drugs. The receptors stem from a man aged 30 to 39 with Graves disease. Each CDR3 is given with its conserved first and last residue. A D gene is named only where the DNA matches it firmly. For some rows the clone size is stated as once, few or many, or as a class when expanded; others skip it.

cdr3_aa cdr3_nt v_call d_call j_call clone_size
CASSSVGTAAYEQYF TGTGCCAGCAGCTCCGTTGGGACAGCAGCCTACGAGCAGTACTTC TRBV7-9 TRBD1 TRBJ2-7 many
CASSPGGGRMGANVLTF TGTGCCAGCAGCCCAGGGGGCGGGAGGATGGGGGCCAACGTCCTGACTTTC TRBV7-9 . TRBJ2-6 .
CSARKAGAYNEQFF TGCAGTGCTAGGAAAGCGGGAGCCTACAATGAGCAGTTCTTC TRBV20-1 TRBD2 TRBJ2-1 many
CASSLVTGPKGDGYTF TGTGCCAGCAGCTTAGTAACAGGGCCCAAGGGGGATGGCTACACCTTC TRBV7-2 . TRBJ1-2 many
CASSEKVRRRVGEQYF TGTGCCAGCAGTGAGAAGGTCCGGCGGAGGGTGGGCGAGCAGTACTTC TRBV6-1 . TRBJ2-7 few
CAWSLQGNTGELFF TGTGCCTGGAGTCTTCAGGGGAACACCGGGGAGCTGTTTTTT TRBV30 . TRBJ2-2 .
CASSSAQTGGYGQFF TGTGCCAGCAGCTCAGCCCAGACAGGGGGTTATGGGCAGTTCTTC TRBV7-9 TRBD1 TRBJ2-1 .
CASSRNSPEDEQYF TGTGCCAGCAGTCGCAACAGTCCAGAGGACGAGCAGTACTTC TRBV6-1 . TRBJ2-7 many
CSVEEVEAFF TGCAGCGTTGAAGAAGTAGAAGCTTTCTTT TRBV29-1 . TRBJ1-1 .
CSASDPGTGWSGGNQPQHF TGCAGTGCTAGTGACCCCGGGACAGGGTGGTCGGGGGGCAATCAGCCCCAGCATTTT TRBV20-1 TRBD1 TRBJ1-5 many
CASKALNTQYF TGTGCCAGCAAGGCCCTAAATACGCAGTATTTT TRBV12-3/TRBV12-4 . TRBJ2-3 many
CAWQGQGASGGYTF TGTGCCTGGCAAGGACAGGGGGCCTCTGGTGGCTACACCTTC TRBV30 TRBD1 TRBJ1-2 .
CASSPAPGKGPYEQYF TGTGCCAGCAGTCCCGCTCCGGGAAAAGGTCCCTACGAGCAGTACTTC TRBV6-1 . TRBJ2-7 many
CASTSILETQYF TGTGCCAGCACTAGTATCTTAGAGACCCAGTACTTC TRBV28 . TRBJ2-5 many
CSAPRTSSDEQFF TGCAGTGCCCCCCGGACTAGCTCCGATGAGCAGTTCTTC TRBV20-1 TRBD2 TRBJ2-1 once
CASRSRNDYGYTF TGTGCCAGCCGGAGCAGGAATGACTATGGCTACACCTTC TRBV27 . TRBJ1-2 many
CASTHSGGESEKLFF TGTGCCAGCACCCACAGTGGGGGGGAGAGTGAAAAACTGTTTTTT TRBV7-9 . TRBJ1-4 many
CASSFSESQETQYF TGTGCCAGCAGCTTTTCCGAGAGCCAAGAGACCCAGTACTTC TRBV7-8 . TRBJ2-5 many
CASSPPTSGSYNEQFF TGCGCCAGCAGCCCGCCGACTAGCGGGAGTTACAATGAGCAGTTCTTC TRBV5-1 TRBD2 TRBJ2-1 .
CASSKPKAGGTGELFF TGTGCCAGCAGCAAACCTAAAGCGGGAGGTACCGGGGAGCTGTTTTTT TRBV12-3/TRBV12-4 TRBD2 TRBJ2-2 many
CSVHRAEQFF TGCAGCGTCCACAGGGCTGAGCAGTTCTTC TRBV29-1 . TRBJ2-1 .
CSAPPSRVNTEAFF TGCAGTGCCCCCCCGAGCAGGGTTAACACTGAAGCTTTCTTT TRBV20-1 . TRBJ1-1 few
CASSHRVGNQPQHF TGTGCCAGCAGTCATCGGGTCGGCAATCAGCCCCAGCATTTT TRBV28 . TRBJ1-5 .
CSARPISGKASNQPQHF TGCAGTGCTAGACCCATTTCGGGGAAGGCTAGCAATCAGCCCCAGCATTTT TRBV20-1 . TRBJ1-5 .
CAWTGGAGTEAFF TGTGCCTGGACAGGGGGCGCGGGCACTGAAGCTTTCTTT TRBV30 TRBD1 TRBJ1-1 many
CASSPTKRETQYF TGTGCCAGCAGTCCCACCAAGCGTGAGACCCAGTACTTC TRBV28 . TRBJ2-5 many
CSAPTGEGTEAFF TGCAGTGCCCCGACAGGGGAAGGGACTGAAGCTTTCTTT TRBV20-1 TRBD1 TRBJ1-1 many
CSVEDVRRVGPF TGCAGCGTTGAAGACGTCCGCAGGGTCGGGCCTTTT TRBV29-1 . TRBJ2-3 .
CASSSGGALGAQYF TGTGCCAGCAGCTCAGGCGGGGCCCTCGGGGCCCAGTACTTC TRBV13 . TRBJ2-5 many
CASSPREGPSPLHF TGCGCCAGCAGCCCCCGGGAGGGACCATCACCCCTCCACTTT TRBV5-1 . TRBJ1-6 .
CASSVSSRLGNEQFF TGTGCCAGCAGCGTATCTAGCCGATTAGGGAATGAGCAGTTCTTC TRBV9 . TRBJ2-1 .
CASSPQAGNSPLHF TGTGCCAGCAGCCCCCAAGCGGGGAATTCACCCCTCCACTTT TRBV3-1 . TRBJ1-6 few
CAISESRGIGQPQHF TGTGCCATCAGTGAGTCGAGGGGAATCGGTCAGCCCCAGCATTTT TRBV10-3 . TRBJ1-5 .
CASSSSGTGTNGRGYTF TGTGCCAGCAGTTCCTCCGGGACAGGAACCAATGGTCGGGGCTACACCTTC TRBV27 TRBD1 TRBJ1-2 few
CASSLRPALLSYTF TGTGCCAGCAGTTTAAGGCCGGCCCTGTTGAGCTACACCTTC TRBV27 . TRBJ1-2 many